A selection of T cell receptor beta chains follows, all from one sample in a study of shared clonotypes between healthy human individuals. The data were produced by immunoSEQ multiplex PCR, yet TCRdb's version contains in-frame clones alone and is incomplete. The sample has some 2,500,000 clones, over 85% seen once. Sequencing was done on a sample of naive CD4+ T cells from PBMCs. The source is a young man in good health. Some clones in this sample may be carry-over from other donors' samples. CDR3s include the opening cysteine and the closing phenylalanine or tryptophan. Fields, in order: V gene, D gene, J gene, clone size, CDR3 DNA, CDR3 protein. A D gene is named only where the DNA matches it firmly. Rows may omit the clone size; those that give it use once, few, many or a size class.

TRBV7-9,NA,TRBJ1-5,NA,TGTGCCAGCAGCTTAGTTGGTCCAGGGGACCAGCCCCAGCATTTT,CASSLVGPGDQPQHF
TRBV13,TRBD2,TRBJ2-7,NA,TGTGCCAGCAGCCCCCGGGCGGGAGGGATCTCCTACGAGCAGTACTTC,CASSPRAGGISYEQYF
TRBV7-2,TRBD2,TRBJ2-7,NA,TGTGCCAGCAGCTTAGAAACATCTCTAGCGGGGCTCTACGAGCAGTACTTC,CASSLETSLAGLYEQYF
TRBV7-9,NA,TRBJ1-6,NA,TGTGCCAGCAGCCCTACGGGGAATTCACCCCTCCACTTT,CASSPTGNSPLHF
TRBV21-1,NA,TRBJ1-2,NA,TGTGCCAGCAGCAAAGCATCCAGGCCTGACTATGGCTACACCTTC,CASSKASRPDYGYTF
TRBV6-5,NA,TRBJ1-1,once,TGTGCCAGCAGTTGGGCGAGGAGTCTATACACTGAAGCTTTCTTT,CASSWARSLYTEAFF
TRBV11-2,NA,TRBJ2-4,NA,TGTGCCAGCAGCTTAGAGTTGCAGGGGCACATTCAGTACTTC,CASSLELQGHIQYF
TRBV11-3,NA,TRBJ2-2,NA,TGTGCCAGCAGCCAGAGGAGTAGGGTGGGCACCGGGGAGCTGTTTTTT,CASSQRSRVGTGELFF
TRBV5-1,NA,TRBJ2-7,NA,TGCGCCAGCAGCAGGACAGCCCAACCCTACGAGCAGTACTTC,CASSRTAQPYEQYF
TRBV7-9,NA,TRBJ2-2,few,TGTGCTTGCAGCAGGGACGGCACCGGGGAGCTGTTTTTT,CACSRDGTGELFF
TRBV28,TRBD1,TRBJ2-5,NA,TGTGCCAGCACCCAGGGGGCCAGGGGCCTCCAAGAGACCCAGTACTTC,CASTQGARGLQETQYF
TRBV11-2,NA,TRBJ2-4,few,TGTGCCAGCAGCCGAAACATGGACATTCAGTACTTC,CASSRNMDIQYF
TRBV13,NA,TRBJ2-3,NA,TGTGCCAGCAGCTTGGGGGGCCACACAGATACGCAGTATTTT,CASSLGGHTDTQYF
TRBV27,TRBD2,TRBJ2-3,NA,TGTGCCAGCAGTCCGATAGGACTAGCGGGAGTTAACGCAGATACGCAGTATTTT,CASSPIGLAGVNADTQYF
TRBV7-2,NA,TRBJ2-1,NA,TGTGCCAGCAGCCGGCCCGGGAGCTACAATGAGCAGTTCTTC,CASSRPGSYNEQFF
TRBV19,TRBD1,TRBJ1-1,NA,TGTGCCAGTAGTATGGTTACCGGGACAGGGGGCGCGAACACTGAAGCTTTCTTT,CASSMVTGTGGANTEAFF
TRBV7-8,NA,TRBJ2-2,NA,TGTGCCAGCAGCCGGGCCAGGGTCTCCGTCGGGGAGCTGTTTTTT,CASSRARVSVGELFF
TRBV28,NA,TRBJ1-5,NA,TGTGCCAGCACCAGCCAGACAGGTCTTAGCAATCAGCCCCAGCATTTT,CASTSQTGLSNQPQHF
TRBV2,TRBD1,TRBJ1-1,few,TGTGCCAGCACCGGGACAGGGGGCGTTGGAGCTTTCTTT,CASTGTGGVGAFF
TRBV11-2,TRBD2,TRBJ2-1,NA,TGTGCCAGCAGCTCCGTAGCGGGAGCCTACAATGAGCAGTTCTTC,CASSSVAGAYNEQFF
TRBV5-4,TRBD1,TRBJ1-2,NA,TGTGCCAGCAGCTTGGGGACAGGTTTAAACTATGGCTACACCTTC,CASSLGTGLNYGYTF
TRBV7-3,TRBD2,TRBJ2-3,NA,TGTGCCAGCAGCCAGACTAGCGGGAGTGGTGATACGCAGTATTTT,CASSQTSGSGDTQYF
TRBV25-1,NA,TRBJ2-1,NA,TGTGCCAGCAGCGAGAACGAGGGCAATGAGCAGTTCTTC,CASSENEGNEQFF
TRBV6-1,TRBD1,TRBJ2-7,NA,TGTGCCAGCGTTACCGAACAGGGGCCCTACGAGCAGTACTTC,CASVTEQGPYEQYF
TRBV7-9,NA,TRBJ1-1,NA,TGTGCCAGCAGCTTAGGGGGGGTATTGGCGGGCGAAGCTTTCTTT,CASSLGGVLAGEAFF
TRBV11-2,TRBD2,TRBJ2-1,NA,TGTGCCAGCAGCTTAGGGGGTAGCGGGAGCTACAATGAGCAGTTCTTC,CASSLGGSGSYNEQFF
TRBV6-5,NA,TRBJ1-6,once,TGTGCCAGCAGTTTGGTAGAAAAGGGGTCACCCCTCCACTTT,CASSLVEKGSPLHF
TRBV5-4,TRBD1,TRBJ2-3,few,TGTGCCAGCAGGGAACCGGGACAGCGCACAGATACGCAGTATTTT,CASREPGQRTDTQYF